These T cell receptor beta chains were read from a single sample in a study of T cells in Graves' hyperthyroidism and ophthalmopathy. From the multiplex PCR reads, TCRdb called clonotypes with MiXCR, one entry per CDR3 protein. The table lists nearly 600,000 distinct CDR3 sequences, 12% to 15% of them singletons. The sample comprised blood. These receptors all come from a woman aged 18-35 years with Graves' ophthalmopathy. Both conserved end residues are part of each CDR3. D genes are given only for firm matches. Clone size appears in some rows only: once, few, many, or a class for an expanded clone.

d_gene: TRBD1; abundance: many; v_gene: TRBV7-8; j_gene: TRBJ1-5; CDR3nt: TGTGCCAGCAGCTTAGCGAGACAGGGTGCGAATCAGCCCCAGCATTTT; CDR3aa: CASSLARQGANQPQHF
d_gene: NA; abundance: many; v_gene: TRBV27; j_gene: TRBJ1-5; CDR3nt: TGTGCCAGCAGTCCGGTGGGGGGGGCTGATCAGCCCCAGCATTTT; CDR3aa: CASSPVGGADQPQHF
d_gene: NA; abundance: many; v_gene: TRBV28; j_gene: TRBJ1-1; CDR3nt: TGTGCCAGCACTCTACGGGGGGTGAACACTGAAGCTTTCTTT; CDR3aa: CASTLRGVNTEAFF
d_gene: NA; abundance: many; v_gene: TRBV7-2; j_gene: TRBJ1-1; CDR3nt: TGTGCCAGCAGCTTACAACCAGGGGACGCTGAAGCTTTCTTT; CDR3aa: CASSLQPGDAEAFF
d_gene: TRBD1; abundance: NA; v_gene: TRBV20-1; j_gene: TRBJ1-6; CDR3nt: TGCAGTGCTCTACTAAGACAGGGGTATAATTCACCCCTCCACTTT; CDR3aa: CSALLRQGYNSPLHF
d_gene: TRBD1; abundance: few; v_gene: TRBV6-2/TRBV6-3; j_gene: TRBJ2-7; CDR3nt: TGTGCCAGCAGCCCGGGACAGAAATACGAGCAGTACTTC; CDR3aa: CASSPGQKYEQYF
d_gene: NA; abundance: many; v_gene: TRBV5-1; j_gene: TRBJ1-1; CDR3nt: TGCGCCAGCAGCTTTTCGGGGTATCGGAACACTGAAGCTTTCTTT; CDR3aa: CASSFSGYRNTEAFF
d_gene: NA; abundance: many; v_gene: TRBV3-1; j_gene: TRBJ1-1; CDR3nt: TGTGCCAGCAGCCAAGCCCCACAGGGACTCACTGAAGCTTTCTTT; CDR3aa: CASSQAPQGLTEAFF
d_gene: NA; abundance: many; v_gene: TRBV7-2; j_gene: TRBJ1-1; CDR3nt: TGTGCCAGCAGCTTAGATCTAGGAAGGGACACTGAAGCTTTCTTT; CDR3aa: CASSLDLGRDTEAFF
d_gene: NA; abundance: many; v_gene: TRBV7-3; j_gene: TRBJ2-1; CDR3nt: TGTGCCAGCAGCTTATTTGGTCGTGAGCAGTTCTTC; CDR3aa: CASSLFGREQFF
d_gene: TRBD1; abundance: NA; v_gene: TRBV19; j_gene: TRBJ1-2; CDR3nt: TGTGCCAGTAGTGCCCCAGGGGGCGCTTCGTATGGCTACACCTTC; CDR3aa: CASSAPGGASYGYTF
d_gene: TRBD2; abundance: many; v_gene: TRBV6-1; j_gene: TRBJ2-7; CDR3nt: TGTGCCAGCAGTCGACTAGCGGGAGTCCTCCCTCGCGTCGAGCAGTACTTC; CDR3aa: CASSRLAGVLPRVEQYF
d_gene: TRBD1; abundance: many; v_gene: TRBV24-1; j_gene: TRBJ2-3; CDR3nt: TGTGCCACCAGCCCCTACTCTGGGACAGGGTCGCAGTATTTT; CDR3aa: CATSPYSGTGSQYF
d_gene: NA; abundance: NA; v_gene: TRBV3-1; j_gene: TRBJ1-5; CDR3nt: TGTGCCAGCAGCCCATCGTTTGGGGGCGGGGGTCAGCCCCAGCATTTT; CDR3aa: CASSPSFGGGGQPQHF
d_gene: NA; abundance: many; v_gene: TRBV11-2; j_gene: TRBJ2-7; CDR3nt: TGTGCCAGCAGCTTAGATTGGTGGGTCCACGAGCAGTACTTC; CDR3aa: CASSLDWWVHEQYF
d_gene: TRBD2; abundance: few; v_gene: TRBV20-1; j_gene: TRBJ2-1; CDR3nt: TGCAGTGCTCCCGGAGGGCTAGCGGCAGGCCCCCTCCGCAATGAGCAGTTCTTC; CDR3aa: CSAPGGLAAGPLRNEQFF
d_gene: TRBD1; abundance: few; v_gene: TRBV7-9; j_gene: TRBJ1-4; CDR3nt: TGTGCCAGCAGCTTGGGACAGGAGGGTGAAAAACTGTTTTTT; CDR3aa: CASSLGQEGEKLFF
d_gene: NA; abundance: NA; v_gene: TRBV15; j_gene: TRBJ1-1; CDR3nt: TGTGCCACCAGCGACCCCAGAAAAGGGCAGGGGAACACTGAAGCTTTCTTT; CDR3aa: CATSDPRKGQGNTEAFF
d_gene: NA; abundance: few; v_gene: TRBV7-2; j_gene: TRBJ1-3; CDR3nt: TGTGCCAGCAGCTCTACCAGGGTTAACACCATATATTTT; CDR3aa: CASSSTRVNTIYF
d_gene: TRBD1; abundance: many; v_gene: TRBV20-1; j_gene: TRBJ1-5; CDR3nt: TGCAGTGCTACCACGGGACAGGGGGTATCTCAGCCCCAGCATTTT; CDR3aa: CSATTGQGVSQPQHF
d_gene: NA; abundance: many; v_gene: TRBV12-3/TRBV12-4; j_gene: TRBJ2-1; CDR3nt: TGTGCCAGCACACTTAGTGGGTATTTGGATGAGCAGTTCTTC; CDR3aa: CASTLSGYLDEQFF
d_gene: TRBD2; abundance: NA; v_gene: TRBV7-8; j_gene: TRBJ2-2; CDR3nt: TGTGCCAGCAGCTTAAAGGGGGGGACTAGCGGGAGGGCCCTCCCCGGGGAGCTGTTTTTT; CDR3aa: CASSLKGGTSGRALPGELFF
d_gene: TRBD1; abundance: NA; v_gene: TRBV4-2; j_gene: TRBJ2-2; CDR3nt: TGTGCCAGCAGCGCCACAGGGGGCACCGGGGAGCTGTTTTTT; CDR3aa: CASSATGGTGELFF
d_gene: NA; abundance: many; v_gene: TRBV20-1; j_gene: TRBJ2-3; CDR3nt: TGCAGTGCTAGAGATCTCGGCTGGTCTAGCACAGATACGCAGTATTTT; CDR3aa: CSARDLGWSSTDTQYF
d_gene: NA; abundance: many; v_gene: TRBV7-3; j_gene: TRBJ2-1; CDR3nt: TGTGCCAGCAGACGGAGTTCGACATACAATGAGCAGTTCTTC; CDR3aa: CASRRSSTYNEQFF
d_gene: NA; abundance: NA; v_gene: TRBV11-2; j_gene: TRBJ2-1; CDR3nt: TGTGCCAGCAGCTGGAGTCCCGGGGCAAACAATGAGCAGTTCTTC; CDR3aa: CASSWSPGANNEQFF
d_gene: TRBD1; abundance: NA; v_gene: TRBV4-3; j_gene: TRBJ2-7; CDR3nt: TGCGCCAGCAGCCAAGTCCGGGGGGGGACAGGGGGCTACGAGCAGTACTTC; CDR3aa: CASSQVRGGTGGYEQYF
d_gene: TRBD1; abundance: NA; v_gene: TRBV7-2; j_gene: TRBJ1-2; CDR3nt: TGTGTCAGCAGCTCCTCCGGGACAGGGCTTTTGGACTATGGCTACACCTTC; CDR3aa: CVSSSSGTGLLDYGYTF
d_gene: NA; abundance: many; v_gene: TRBV27; j_gene: TRBJ1-2; CDR3nt: TGTGCCAGCAGTTTCTCGACAGGAGCATATGGCTACACCTTC; CDR3aa: CASSFSTGAYGYTF
d_gene: TRBD1; abundance: NA; v_gene: TRBV28; j_gene: TRBJ2-1; CDR3nt: TGTGCCAGCAGTTTACCCCGGGACAGGGCCCTAGCGGACGTCTCCTACAATGAGCAGTTCTTC; CDR3aa: CASSLPRDRALADVSYNEQFF
d_gene: TRBD2; abundance: many; v_gene: TRBV29-1; j_gene: TRBJ2-7; CDR3nt: TGCAGCGTTGGACACCGGGGACTAGCGGGGCAAGCCTACGAGCAGTACTTC; CDR3aa: CSVGHRGLAGQAYEQYF
d_gene: TRBD1; abundance: many; v_gene: TRBV24-1; j_gene: TRBJ1-4; CDR3nt: TGTGCCACCAGCTCCACCGGAGGGACAGGGTCTGAAAAACTGTTTTTT; CDR3aa: CATSSTGGTGSEKLFF
d_gene: NA; abundance: NA; v_gene: TRBV30; j_gene: TRBJ1-6; CDR3nt: TGTGTCTGGAATTTTCGGACGTCCTATAATTCACCCCTCCACTTT; CDR3aa: CVWNFRTSYNSPLHF
d_gene: NA; abundance: NA; v_gene: TRBV7-6; j_gene: TRBJ1-4; CDR3nt: TGTGCCAGCAGCTTGTCAGCGCCCGGACAGCGGATTAATGAAAAACTGTTTTTT; CDR3aa: CASSLSAPGQRINEKLFF
d_gene: TRBD2; abundance: many; v_gene: TRBV20-1; j_gene: TRBJ2-7; CDR3nt: TGCAGTGCTAGTCAGTCTAGCGGGAGACCCTACGAGCAGTACTTC; CDR3aa: CSASQSSGRPYEQYF
d_gene: TRBD1; abundance: many; v_gene: TRBV6-1; j_gene: TRBJ2-3; CDR3nt: TGTGCCAAAACGGGACAGAGCACAGATACGCAGTATTTT; CDR3aa: CAKTGQSTDTQYF
d_gene: TRBD1; abundance: NA; v_gene: TRBV10-3; j_gene: TRBJ1-2; CDR3nt: TGTGCCATCAGTGATCCCGGGACAGGGACAAACTATGGCTACACCTTC; CDR3aa: CAISDPGTGTNYGYTF
d_gene: TRBD1; abundance: NA; v_gene: TRBV10-2; j_gene: TRBJ1-2; CDR3nt: TGCGCCAGCAGTGACAGGGGGTTCTATGGCTACACCTTC; CDR3aa: CASSDRGFYGYTF
d_gene: NA; abundance: many; v_gene: TRBV9; j_gene: TRBJ2-2; CDR3nt: TGTGCCAGCAGCGTAAGTCTAGCTGACAATCAGAACACCGGGGAGCTGTTTTTT; CDR3aa: CASSVSLADNQNTGELFF
d_gene: TRBD1; abundance: many; v_gene: TRBV2; j_gene: TRBJ1-5; CDR3nt: TGTGCCAGCAGCCGGGACAGCTCCTATCAGCCCCAGCATTTT; CDR3aa: CASSRDSSYQPQHF
d_gene: NA; abundance: many; v_gene: TRBV7-8; j_gene: TRBJ2-3; CDR3nt: TGTGCATCCAACGGGGGTGACTCTAGCACAGATACGCAGTATTTT; CDR3aa: CASNGGDSSTDTQYF
d_gene: TRBD1; abundance: NA; v_gene: TRBV10-3; j_gene: TRBJ2-1; CDR3nt: TGTGCCAACGGCGGACAGGGGGACAATGAGCAGTTCTTC; CDR3aa: CANGGQGDNEQFF
d_gene: NA; abundance: NA; v_gene: TRBV5-5; j_gene: TRBJ1-2; CDR3nt: TGTGCCAGCAGCCTGATGGGGAATGGCTACACCTTC; CDR3aa: CASSLMGNGYTF
d_gene: NA; abundance: NA; v_gene: TRBV7-9; j_gene: TRBJ1-6; CDR3nt: TGTGCCAGCAGCCGAACAGACCCGAGTAATTCACCCCTCCACTTT; CDR3aa: CASSRTDPSNSPLHF
d_gene: TRBD1; abundance: NA; v_gene: TRBV19; j_gene: TRBJ1-5; CDR3nt: TGTGCCAGTAGTATAGCACGACAGGGAGAGCTTCAGCCCCAGCATTTT; CDR3aa: CASSIARQGELQPQHF
d_gene: NA; abundance: few; v_gene: TRBV9; j_gene: TRBJ1-1; CDR3nt: TGTGCCAGCGGGGGGGTTAAGCTGAACACTGAAGCTTTCTTT; CDR3aa: CASGGVKLNTEAFF
d_gene: NA; abundance: few; v_gene: TRBV29-1; j_gene: TRBJ2-6; CDR3nt: TGCAGCGTTGAAGACGAGGAAACAAACCCCTCTGGGGCCAACGTCCTGACTTTC; CDR3aa: CSVEDEETNPSGANVLTF
d_gene: NA; abundance: NA; v_gene: TRBV6-2/TRBV6-3; j_gene: TRBJ1-2; CDR3nt: TGTGCCAGCACCCCATGGGGACTCAGGGGCTTCTATGGCTACACCTTC; CDR3aa: CASTPWGLRGFYGYTF
d_gene: NA; abundance: few; v_gene: TRBV30; j_gene: TRBJ2-5; CDR3nt: TGTGCCTGGAGTGGACAGGCGCAAGAGACCCAGTACTTC; CDR3aa: CAWSGQAQETQYF
d_gene: NA; abundance: few; v_gene: TRBV29-1; j_gene: TRBJ2-2; CDR3nt: TGCAGCGTTGATCCTGGAACGAACACCGGGGAGCTGTTTTTT; CDR3aa: CSVDPGTNTGELFF
d_gene: TRBD1; abundance: few; v_gene: TRBV6-1; j_gene: TRBJ1-1; CDR3nt: TGTGCCAGCACCCTCGAGACAGGGGGGATGAACACTGAAGCTTTCTTT; CDR3aa: CASTLETGGMNTEAFF
d_gene: TRBD2; abundance: many; v_gene: TRBV7-6; j_gene: TRBJ2-3; CDR3nt: TGTGCCAGCAGCTTAGTAGCGGGATCACAAAGCACAGATACGCAGTATTTT; CDR3aa: CASSLVAGSQSTDTQYF
d_gene: NA; abundance: NA; v_gene: TRBV18; j_gene: TRBJ2-2; CDR3nt: TGTGCCAGCTCACCACCGGTGAGCGGGCTAGCAGGCACCGGGGAGCTGTTTTTT; CDR3aa: CASSPPVSGLAGTGELFF
d_gene: NA; abundance: many; v_gene: TRBV11-3; j_gene: TRBJ2-3; CDR3nt: TGTGCCAGCAGCTCACGAAGGATAGATACGCAGTATTTT; CDR3aa: CASSSRRIDTQYF
d_gene: TRBD1; abundance: few; v_gene: TRBV5-1; j_gene: TRBJ2-1; CDR3nt: TGCGCCAGCAGCTTGGACTCCGGGACAGCCGGCGATGAGCAGTTCTTC; CDR3aa: CASSLDSGTAGDEQFF